Sample share makes the clone carrying this T cell receptor (beta chain) large. Antigen specificity is unknown. The sample comes from a study of T cell clones after liver transplantation. Overall study: Apart from three HCV-positive recipients, transplants were for non-autoimmune, non-viral reasons. Samples came pre-transplant, pre-randomization before withdrawal, and post-randomization after withdrawal ended. General study points: Graft donor-reactive T cells possibly entered the graft instead of undergoing deletion.

This CDR3 comprises 19 residues. Germline CDR1 reads SGHTS; CDR2 reads YDEGEE. V lost 0 bases, J lost 5 bases, and 16 bases stayed unmatched. The data were produced by immunoSEQ multiplex PCR, yet TCRdb's version contains in-frame clones alone and is incomplete. The sample consists of about 51,000 clones, about nine tenths of them appearing once. This chain links TRBV5-8 with TRBJ2-2, with 7 bases lining up with TRBD1. This TCR derives from a human patient who received a liver transplant. The graft donor may have given rise to some T cells. Sequences were derived from CD8+ T cells from blood, sampled 12 months after liver transplant. The CDR3 bases are TGTGCCAGCAGCTTGGGGGCAGTCTTCGTACAGGGGCTTACCGGGGAGCTGTTTTTT. It specifies CASSLGAVFVQGLTGELFF.